This T cell receptor beta chain was documented in a study of tumor-infiltrating lymphocytes in primary liver carcinoma (dated by TCRdb to 2017 to 2019). In terms of the full investigation: Hepatocellular carcinoma (four) or combined HCC and intrahepatic cholangiocarcinoma (one) was present in the five patients, who were three men and two women aged 30 to 69 years. Reproducibility between technical replicate repertoires was high, with correlation coefficients above 0.98 and mean shared-clone rates roughly 0.86. Samples yielded roughly 3.5 to 8 million productive TCRbeta reads; read depth did not differ significantly between tissue types. The five patients had tumors staged T1-T3 N0M0, with maximum diameters ranging from roughly 4 to 10 cm. A total of some 35 specimens from 5 patients underwent TCRbeta repertoire sequencing, comprising some 25 tumor regions, 5 adjacent noncancerous liver tissues and 5 peripheral blood samples. TCRbeta repertoire sequencing, expression microarrays and whole-exome sequencing were combined in the study across five regions of each liver tumor, with adjacent normal tissue and blood also included. To link TCRbeta repertoire diversity to the local molecular phenotype, the 20 to 25 tumor region samples were profiled with Agilent mRNA microarrays. Findings and caveats that apply to the study as a whole: Repertoire overlap was found to be higher between tumor regions (mean roughly 36%) than between tumor-adjacent (roughly 17%) or tumor-blood (14%) pairs, consistent with antigen-driven expansion. The study included only five patients, and the authors note findings should be validated in a larger study. Because sequencing covered only the TCR beta chain and unpaired alpha chains were not captured, true repertoire diversity is likely underestimated. Only about 7-24% of top clones were present in all five regions of a tumor, suggesting spatial heterogeneity of tumor-infiltrating T cells. Bulk unsorted samples precluded comparing CD4+ and CD8+ T cell repertoires. The top 250 clones made up a significantly larger repertoire fraction in tumors than in blood (p = 0.039).

Total RNA and DNA were co-extracted from about 19-30 mg of bulk tissue with the AllPrep DNA/RNA mini kit, without cell sorting. Surgical resection was performed in China between November 2015 and 2016 on 5 or 6 patients with histopathologically diagnosed primary liver carcinoma. Patients had chronic HBV infection and were treatment-naive at sampling. Each tumor was sampled at five spatially separated regions: the superior, inferior, left-lateral and right-lateral poles and the tumor centre. Histology showed that every tumor sample contained more than 80% viable tumor cells. Pieces of fresh tumor and adjacent tissue were cut in half, with one half kept in RNAlater at -80 degrees C and the other half sent for histology. Starting from 450 to 500 ng total RNA, TCRbeta-specific cDNA was produced by reverse transcription with a constant-region primer and ProtoScript II reverse transcriptase. TCRbeta libraries were built with three nested multiplex PCR rounds, a slightly modified ARM-PCR procedure. The first two PCR rounds used multiplex TRBV1-TRBV30 forward primers with a Cbeta reverse primer, each for 10 to 11 cycles. Sample barcodes and Illumina adapters were attached in a final 25-cycle PCR using Deep VentR polymerase. Amplicons of 200-500 bp were gel-purified with a QIAquick gel extraction kit before sequencing. An Illumina HiSeq 2500 was used to sequence the TCRbeta amplicons with 250-bp paired-end reads. The study's processing was this. To recover full CDR3 sequences, reads were quality-trimmed using Trimmomatic v0.33 and paired reads were then merged using FLASH v1.2.11. MiGEC v1.2.1b assigned V, D and J germline segments to the rearranged TCRbeta sequences. Clonotype statistics and Shannon-Wiener diversity indices were calculated with VDJtools v1.0.0. To reduce sampling bias, subsequent analyses other than the diversity analysis used only the 250 most abundant clonotypes in each sample. TCRdb cleaned the public reads at Q25 with fastp, built clones with MiXCR and kept in-frame beta chains. Every CDR3 protein is listed once, alongside the most common genes and DNA of its rows. TCRdb, not the original authors, processed these V and J calls. This sample has 60,000 to 90,000 distinct CDR3 sequences in its table, and approximately 70% of those were observed once. The ten biggest clones cover 28% of the sample.

Remarks on this clonotype: Its antigen specificity is not known. Base qualities are not recorded, but no much larger clone differs from it by a single base.

Looking up the germline V gene yields CDR1 LGHNA and CDR2 YNFKEQ. The CDR3 starts with the cysteine, ends with the phenylalanine, and has 16 residues. Of the read, only the CDR3 DNA is kept; its 48 bases are in frame from base 1. The V end gives up 0 bases and the J end 4 bases, leaving 5 bases in the junction not matched to a gene. The TCR sequence derives from a man between 40 and 49 years old with primary liver carcinoma and hepatitis B virus infection. The V and J genes are TRBV4-2 and TRBJ2-3, with 9 bases matching TRBD2. Sequenced material: liver tumor tissue from sampling region 4. According to the study, the label for this sample's cell subset or site signals: tumor region T4, right-lateral pole. The sequenced DNA: TGTGCCAGCAGCCAAGAAGCTAGCGGGAATGCAGATACGCAGTATTTT. Its protein is CASSQEASGNADTQYF.